This T cell receptor (beta chain) appears in the sequencing data of a study of OX40 agonist ivuxolimab in advanced cancers. In the study overall: Ivuxolimab was a fully human IgG2 agonistic monoclonal antibody targeting the costimulatory receptor OX40 (CD134). A male proportion of 75% to 85% and a mean age of approximately 62 years, ranging from roughly 23 to 79, were recorded for the dose-escalation cohort. Peripheral TCRbeta sequencing was intended to test whether TCR sequence diversity was altered and clonal T-cell expansion was caused by ivuxolimab. Of the roughly 52 dose-escalation patients, hepatocellular carcinoma was present in some 19, melanoma in roughly 15, renal cell carcinoma in 9 and head and neck cancer in 9. Intravenous ivuxolimab was administered to patients every 2 weeks at six dose levels: 0.01, 0.1, 0.3, 1.5, 3 and 10 mg/kg. Prior anti-PD-1, anti-PD-L1 or anti-CTLA-4 therapy was permitted, and checkpoint inhibitors had been received by around 39% of dose-escalation patients. Partial responses occurred in three dose-escalation patients: two with cutaneous melanoma and one with hepatocellular carcinoma. The monotherapy dose-escalation portion (N = 52 patients) of the phase I ivuxolimab trial is reported in the paper.

With respect to this clone: What antigen it recognizes has not been identified. Base quality data are lacking; no much larger clone is found one base away.

The CDR3 contains 14 residues, cysteine and phenylalanine counted. Only CDR3 DNA is held: 42 bases, read in frame from base 1. V gives up 1 base and J gives up 3 bases, and the segment between their germline ends measures 10 bases. The CDR1 and CDR2 encoded by the germline V gene are SGHVS and FQNEAQ. Results the study describes overall, beyond this receptor: At doses from 0.1 to 3.0 mg/kg, clonal expansion was seen in both CD4+ and CD8+ blood T cells between baseline and week 6. Low levels of normalized T-cell clonal expansion were also seen in some patients who did not respond. In the 0.1-3.0 mg/kg groups, partial responders were among the patients with the lowest normalized peripheral clonal expansion, particularly in CD8+ T cells. The antigen specificity of the peripheral T cells that underwent clonal expansion was not determined. After ivuxolimab, expanded clones were on average more numerous among CD8+ T cells than among CD4+ T cells.

Genomic DNA was extracted from sorted cells for sequencing of the TCRbeta CDR3 region. The immunoSEQ Assay was used to sequence the TCRbeta CDR3 regions. In its TCRdb copy, this immuneACCESS table keeps in-frame sequences only and misses some clones. Where compared with another copy, unresolved V genes explain less than half of these, and the others have no known cause. This sample has some 77,000 clones in its table, and over 75% of those were observed once. The ten largest clones take up 6.2% of the sample. Patients with a history of autoimmune disease or receiving systemic immunosuppression were excluded from the trial. Peripheral blood for TCR sequencing was collected from all dose cohorts at baseline, on cycle 4 day 1, and on cycle 7 day 1. Samples came from an open-label, multicenter, first-in-human phase I dose-escalation trial of ivuxolimab. Adults with locally advanced or metastatic melanoma, renal cell, hepatocellular, or head and neck squamous cell carcinoma were enrolled in the trial. CD4+ and CD8+ T cells were sorted separately from peripheral blood before TCR sequencing.

This clonotype was sampled from an adult with an advanced solid tumor such as melanoma, head and neck, liver or kidney cancer. The source material was CD4+ or CD8+ T cells sorted from blood, sampled in a trial of the OX40 agonist ivuxolimab. This sequence uses TRBV7-8 and TRBJ2-7; the D gene remains uncertain. The nucleotide sequence reads as follows: TGTGCCAGCAGCTTAGGGGTTAGGGACTACGAGCAGTACTTC. Translated, it gives CASSLGVRDYEQYF.